The present T cell receptor beta chain was sequenced within a study of blood T cell repertoires in COVID-19. Study information: The study drew acute and convalescent COVID-19 samples from the United States, Italy and Spain. PBMCs, B-cell-depleted T cells, or T cells were the source of the cDNA or gDNA that made up the material.

The method was immunoSEQ multiplex PCR; TCRdb's version includes in-frame clones alone and lacks a portion of them. Among approximately 250,000 clones listed, less than 95% were seen once. Germline values: CDR1 MNHEY, CDR2 SMNVEV (reference sequence). CDR3 size: 16 residues. J lost 3 bases, V lost 4 bases, and 7 bases had no gene match. Categorization into cohorts depended on clinical history that participants reported. Exposed volunteers were people who met a COVID-19 case within 2 weeks before study entry. The sequenced sample was PBMCs or T cells enriched from blood (not recorded which). The chain employs TRBV27 and TRBJ2-1; 9 bases map to TRBD1. The clonotype comes from a man in his forties who had been exposed to COVID-19. In DNA, the CDR3 is TGTGCCAGCAGTTCGACAGGGGGTTTGGACTACAATGAGCAGTTCTTC. Translating it yields CASSSTGGLDYNEQFF.